Listed below are T cell receptor beta chains from one sample, sequenced in a study of T cells in Graves' hyperthyroidism and ophthalmopathy. TCRdb re-called the multiplex PCR reads through MiXCR, storing one row per CDR3 protein. There are hundreds of thousands of distinct CDR3 sequences in the sample; roughly 20% occur only once, and over 15% lies in the top ten. Source material: blood. The source is a woman in her forties or fifties with Graves' hyperthyroidism that later progressed to Graves' ophthalmopathy. Both conserved end residues are part of each CDR3.

V: TRBV6-1
J: TRBJ1-5
CDR3: CASSEDLTNQPQHF

V: TRBV6-1
J: TRBJ2-3
CDR3: CASRGVGGGARNTQYF

V: TRBV5-1
J: TRBJ2-5
CDR3: CASSLPGTGKQETQYF

V: TRBV6-5
J: TRBJ2-3
CDR3: CASSYSDTDTQYF

V: TRBV3-1
J: TRBJ1-1
CDR3: CASSQGTTEAFF

V: TRBV29-1
J: TRBJ2-5
CDR3: CSVGVFGTGVYQETQYF

V: TRBV5-8
J: TRBJ1-2
CDR3: CASSAPNYGYTF

V: TRBV29-1
J: TRBJ2-2
CDR3: CSVVGRYTGELFF

V: TRBV7-9
J: TRBJ1-2
CDR3: CASSKNELNYGYTF

V: TRBV27
J: TRBJ2-7
CDR3: CASSPPSTYEQYF

V: TRBV20-1
J: TRBJ1-2
CDR3: CSAREQGRRGYTF

V: TRBV6-1
J: TRBJ2-7
CDR3: CASSPGAGQYF

V: TRBV7-6
J: TRBJ1-1
CDR3: CASSATTVLKAFF

V: TRBV6-2/TRBV6-3
J: TRBJ1-5
CDR3: CASTLQRGPNQPQHF

V: TRBV11-3
J: TRBJ2-3
CDR3: CASSSGQGTVDTQYF

V: TRBV5-1
J: TRBJ1-5
CDR3: CASSWDGDSNQPQHF

V: TRBV18
J: TRBJ1-5
CDR3: CASSPLGREGNQPQHF

V: TRBV6-1
J: TRBJ1-4
CDR3: CASSSRISMDEKLFF

V: TRBV12-3/TRBV12-4
J: TRBJ1-5
CDR3: CASTYSPHSNQPQHF

V: TRBV19
J: TRBJ1-5
CDR3: CASSLEDWGNQPQHF

V: TRBV6-2/TRBV6-3
J: TRBJ1-2
CDR3: CASSPSGVPYGYTF

V: TRBV3-1
J: TRBJ1-1
CDR3: CASSQDRHTEAFF

V: TRBV6-2/TRBV6-3
J: TRBJ2-4
CDR3: CASSYKDIQYF

V: TRBV20-1
J: TRBJ2-1
CDR3: CSAGGISSYNEQFF

V: TRBV12-3/TRBV12-4
J: TRBJ1-1
CDR3: CASSPQGIRTEAFF

V: TRBV20-1
J: TRBJ1-6
CDR3: CSARGTARNSPLHF

V: TRBV20-1
J: TRBJ1-1
CDR3: CSAGGHREDTEAFF

V: TRBV18
J: TRBJ2-2
CDR3: CASSPTGATNTGELFF

V: TRBV30
J: TRBJ2-1
CDR3: CAWSPYNEQFF

V: TRBV20-1
J: TRBJ1-3
CDR3: CSARTQTGSGNTIYF